These 25 T cell receptor beta chains share one sample of origin, sequenced in a study of human T cells and chemical hapten exposure. TCRdb re-called the RACE reads through MiXCR, storing one row per CDR3 protein. The table has around 380,000 distinct CDR3 sequences, approximately 4.4% seen once. The time point was: patch test 1, 2 weeks after DPC sensitization. Specified treatment: therapeutic diphenylcyclopropenone sensitization with weekly scalp DPC. Sequenced material: whole blood, taken in connection with sensitization to the hapten diphenylcyclopropenone (DPC). The receptors originated from a woman aged 50 to 65 with alopecia areata. Some clones in this sample may be carry-over from other donors' samples.

The chain recombines TRBV20-1 with TRBJ2-3; no clear D gene. Trimming removed 1 base at V and 4 bases at J, with 9 bases between. This CDR3 contains 13 residues. Germline CDR1 and CDR2: DFQATT and SNEGSKA (reference sequence). The CDR3 loop reads CSARGPAADTQYF. The CDR3 DNA is TGCAGTGCTAGAGGACCGGCGGCAGATACGCAGTATTTT.

The chain joins TRBV27 to TRBJ2-7, with D perhaps assigned TRBD1 or TRBD2 (7 bases each). The CDR3 length is 14 residues. CDR1 is MNHEY, CDR2 SMNVEV, per germline (reference sequence). Trimming pared 0 bases from V and 9 bases from J, leaving 15 bases between. Written as DNA, the CDR3 is TGTGCCAGCAGTTTATCGATCCAGCGGGACAGGCAGTACTTC. This sequence encodes CASSLSIQRDRQYF.

There are a few counts of this clonotype. V is TRBV7-9 and J is TRBJ1-2; no reliable D call. The germline gives CDR1 SEHNR, CDR2 FQNEAQ (reference sequence). V was pared by 1 base and J by 4 bases, with 4 bases between. This CDR3 is 12 amino acids long. In DNA, the CDR3 is TGTGCCAGCAGCTTAGTATTCTATGGCTACACCTTC. It encodes CASSLVFYGYTF.

This clonotype showed up many times. The chain is built from TRBV28 and TRBJ2-7; D possibly uses TRBD1 or TRBD2 (5 bases each). V dropped 3 bases and J dropped 4 bases, with 10 bases sitting between them. This CDR3 has 13 residues. CDR1 MDHEN and CDR2 SYDVKM come from the germline V gene. CDR3 region: CASSFGAYYEQYF. In DNA form, the CDR3 reads TGTGCCAGCAGTTTCGGGGCCTATTACGAGCAGTACTTC. The variable domain in full, completed from reference TRBV28 and TRBJ2-7, reads DVKVTQSSRYLVKRTGEKVFLECVQDMDHENMFWYRQDPGLGLRLIYFSYDVKMKEKGDIPEGYSVSREKKERFSLILESASTNQTSMYLCASSFGAYYEQYFGPGTRLTVT.

The sample holds many counts of this clonotype. The chain recombines TRBV12-3 or TRBV12-4 with TRBJ2-1, with TRBD2 identical over 8 bases. The J segment lost 8 bases and the V segment lost 2 bases, leaving 17 bases of the junction unmatched. This CDR3 spans 18 amino acids. The CDR3 region is CASSLKAGVRGRNDEQFF. CDR3 nucleotide sequence: TGTGCCAGCAGTTTAAAAGCGGGAGTAAGGGGGAGGAACGATGAGCAGTTCTTC.

This clonotype was counted at least ten times. The chain couples TRBV6-1 to TRBJ1-5; TRBD1 might be the D (6 bases). From germline, CDR1 is MNHNS and CDR2 SASEGT. The CDR3 extends over 16 amino acids. V was shortened by 0 bases and J by 3 bases, with 12 bases between the two germline ends. This CDR3 reads CASSEALRGLNQPQHF. CDR3 DNA sequence: TGTGCCAGCAGTGAAGCCCTCAGGGGCCTCAATCAGCCCCAGCATTTT.

In this sample, this clonotype turned up many times. This sequence joins TRBV14 and TRBJ1-2; the D is unclear. The length of the CDR3 is 16 residues. V was cut by 0 bases and J by 4 bases, with 15 bases left in between. CDR1 is SGHDN, CDR2 FVKESK, per germline. The CDR3 nucleotides read TGTGCCAGCAGCCAAGATCGCCATTCGACCATCTATGGCTACACCTTC. Translation: CASSQDRHSTIYGYTF.

This clonotype was seen ten or more times. This chain connects TRBV20-1 to TRBJ1-2, with a possible D match to TRBD1 (5 bases). This CDR3 is built from 14 residues. Germline assignment: CDR1 DFQATT and CDR2 SNEGSKA (reference sequence). Trimming took off 6 bases at V and 0 bases at J, with 14 bases between the two ends. CDR3 residues: CSASSGTANYGYTF. CDR3 in DNA: TGCAGTGCCTCATCCGGGACGGCTAACTATGGCTACACCTTC.

This clonotype was seen at least ten times. Germline is not matched at one junction end, which may reflect a read error. This chain connects TRBV2 to TRBJ1-5; TRBD1 matches at 9 bases. The length of the CDR3 is 15 residues. Germline V gene lookup returns CDR1 SNHLY and CDR2 FYNNEI. The CDR3 loop reads CASREDGQGWQPQHF. The CDR3 nucleotides read TGTGCCAGCAGAGAAGATGGACAGGGGTGGCAGCCCCAGCATTTT.

This clonotype was recorded a few times. The V gene is TRBV27, the J gene TRBJ2-2; 7 nucleotides agree with TRBD1. This CDR3 has 15 residues. The V segment lost 3 bases and the J segment 5 bases; nucleotides outside the gene matches: 6. CDR1 is MNHEY and CDR2 is SMNVEV in the germline V gene (reference sequence). The CDR3 DNA sequence: TGTGCCAGCAGTTTTTCGGGACAGCTGACCGGGGAGCTGTTTTTT. It encodes CASSFSGQLTGELFF.

This clonotype occurred a few times. The chain links TRBV20-1 to TRBJ2-1, with TRBD2 as a possible D gene (5 bases). Germline CDR1 DFQATT, CDR2 SNEGSKA (reference sequence). Trimming removed 6 bases at V and 6 bases at J, with 12 bases between. The CDR3 contains 12 residues. The CDR3 loop is CSAPPGFNEQFF. DNA of the CDR3: TGCAGTGCCCCTCCGGGGTTCAATGAGCAGTTCTTC.

V and J are TRBV30 and TRBJ2-7; tentative D call: TRBD2 (5 bases). Germline values: CDR1 GTSNPN, CDR2 SVGIG (reference sequence). V lost 2 bases and J 6 bases, leaving 17 bases between the germline ends. The CDR3 consists of 14 residues. This CDR3 is CAWSLAGMFGEQYF. As DNA, the CDR3 is TGTGCCTGGAGTCTAGCCGGGATGTTTGGCGAGCAGTACTTC.

The table lists this clonotype with many counts. V and J are TRBV29-1 and TRBJ1-1; 8 bases are shared with TRBD1. V shed 0 bases, J shed 1 base, and the junction held 1 base outside the gene matches. Germline-derived CDR1 and CDR2 are SQVTM and ANQGSEA. The CDR3 sequence is 14 residues long. The DNA of the CDR3 is TGCAGCGTTGAAGAGCAGGGGGCGAACACTGAAGCTTTCTTT. Amino acid sequence: CSVEEQGANTEAFF.

The genes are TRBV5-1 and TRBJ2-1; unclear D gene. The CDR3 covers 12 residues. Germline V CDR1 and CDR2: SGHRS, YFSETQ. Trimming cost V 2 bases and J 9 bases, with 9 bases left between them. The CDR3 region has the DNA TGCGCCAGCAGCTTCCCGGTTGGTGAGCAGTTCTTC. Its translation: CASSFPVGEQFF.

This clonotype was observed many times. The V gene is TRBV7-8, the J gene TRBJ1-6; D perhaps matches TRBD1 (5 bases). Per the germline V gene, CDR1 is SGHVS and CDR2 is FQNEAQ. Trimming took off 1 base at V and 14 bases at J, with 12 bases between the two ends. The CDR3 is made up of 13 amino acids. The CDR3 here is CASSLGAGGTLHF. Here the CDR3 DNA reads TGTGCCAGCAGCTTAGGTGCGGGGGGAACCCTCCACTTT.

The chain uses TRBV2 and TRBJ2-5, with TRBD2 matching over 14 bases. Germline V gives CDR1 SNHLY, CDR2 FYNNEI. V lost 1 base to trimming and J lost 13 bases; unmatched junction nucleotides: 5. CDR3 length equals 14 residues. The CDR3 DNA follows: TGTGCCAGCAGTGAAGGACTAGCGGGGGGGCGGATGTACTTC. It yields the protein CASSEGLAGGRMYF.

The chain employs TRBV7-8 and TRBJ2-3, with TRBD2 identical over 9 bases. The CDR3 length is 14 residues. The junction had 2 bases not matched to a gene; V was cut back by 3 bases and J by 4 bases. Germline loops: CDR1 SGHVS, CDR2 FQNEAQ. The CDR3 region is CASSLRGGADTQYF. The DNA of the CDR3 is TGTGCCAGCAGCTTGCGGGGGGGCGCAGATACGCAGTATTTT.

This clonotype was seen many times. The chain carries TRBV9 and TRBJ1-1; the D is unclear. There are 15 residues in the CDR3. Per germline, CDR1 SGDLS and CDR2 YYNGEE. Trimming stripped 2 bases from V and 3 bases from J, with 14 bases between. The CDR3 loop reads CASSVDGDVDTEAFF. The CDR3 DNA follows: TGTGCCAGCAGCGTGGACGGTGATGTTGACACTGAAGCTTTCTTT.

The chain couples TRBV21-1 to TRBJ1-1; the DNA was not used to check the table's D call, TRBD1. TRBV21-1 is listed as a pseudogene. The CDR3 consists of 16 residues. CDR3 loop: CASSGGVTQPDTEAFF. CDR3 nucleotide sequence: TGTGCCAGCAGCGGGGGAGTTACTCAGCCGGACACTGAAGCTTTCTTT.

This clonotype turned up a few times. The chain joins TRBV28 to TRBJ2-1; 7 nucleotides line up with TRBD2. The V gene's germline CDR1 is MDHEN and CDR2 SYDVKM. The CDR3 covers 15 residues. Trimming took 6 bases from V and 0 from J; bases not matched to a gene: 5. Written as DNA, the CDR3 is TGTGCCAGCAGACCTAGCGGACTCTCCTACAATGAGCAGTTCTTC. This gives the protein CASRPSGLSYNEQFF.

Points on this clonotype: A clone one base away is much larger, so this may be a read error. Given the absence of the conserved phenylalanine or tryptophan at the CDR3 end, a read error is likely. CDR3 bases: TGTGCCAGCGGACAGAACTACGAGCAGTACTCC. Translating gives CASGQNYEQYS. The rearrangement uses TRBV2 and TRBJ2-7, with D possibly matching TRBD1 (6 bases). This CDR3 spans 11 amino acids. CDR1 and CDR2 from the germline V gene are SNHLY and FYNNEI. V was clipped by 8 bases and J by 3 bases, with 8 bases between them.

This clonotype was seen ten or more times. This sequence joins TRBV5-4 and TRBJ2-5; D might be TRBD1 (6 bases). In germline, CDR1 is SGHNT, CDR2 YYREEE (reference sequence). V gave up 4 bases and J gave up 1 base, with 11 bases separating them. The CDR3 extends over 14 amino acids. The CDR3 nucleotides are TGTGCCAGCAGCACCAAGGACAGCCAAGAGACCCAGTACTTC. It encodes CASSTKDSQETQYF.

This clonotype was recorded many times. V is TRBV6-1 and J is TRBJ1-6, with 10 bases matching TRBD1. CDR1 is MNHNS, CDR2 SASEGT, per germline. CDR3 size: 15 residues. The V gene end was trimmed by 6 bases and the J gene end by 10 bases; junction bases not matched to a gene: 9. Here the CDR3 DNA reads TGTGCCAGCAGGAGGGGTGGGACAGGGGACTCACCCCTCCACTTT. This translates into CASRRGGTGDSPLHF.

This clonotype was seen a handful of times. The CDR3 bases are TGTGCCAGCAGTAGACAGATTTGGGACAATCAGCCCCAGCATTTT. It yields the protein CASSRQIWDNQPQHF. The chain recombines TRBV2 with TRBJ1-5, with D possibly matching TRBD1 (5 bases). The V gene's germline CDR1 is SNHLY and CDR2 FYNNEI. Trimming cost V 5 bases and J 3 bases, with 14 bases left between them. This CDR3 spans 15 amino acids.

V and J are TRBV20-1 and TRBJ2-1, with 9 positions matching TRBD2. V shed 0 bases and J 10 bases; nucleotides not matched to a gene: 4. This CDR3 has 13 residues. Per germline, CDR1 DFQATT and CDR2 SNEGSKA (reference sequence). The CDR3 spells CSAREAAGGEQFF. The CDR3 DNA reads TGCAGTGCTAGAGAGGCAGCGGGGGGAGAGCAGTTCTTC.